This T cell receptor beta chain was identified in a study of blood T cell repertoires in COVID-19. The germline CDR1 and CDR2 sequences are MNHNY and SVGAGI (reference sequence). This CDR3 spans 18 amino acids. V was shortened by 5 bases and J by 1 base, with 22 bases between the two germline ends. Generated by immunoSEQ multiplex PCR, the TCRdb table keeps only in-frame clones and is missing some. The sample holds approximately 210,000 clones, approximately 87% seen once. V gene TRBV6-6 combines with J gene TRBJ2-3; the D gene is possibly TRBD2 (7 bases). Sequenced sample: peripheral blood. This sequence originates from a woman aged 70-85 years with active or convalescent COVID-19. The CDR3 DNA is TGTGCCAGCAGTCCGGTGGGGGGGGGCTACTTTGGCACAGATACGCAGTATTTT. It is translated as CASSPVGGGYFGTDTQYF.